Below are 13 T cell receptor beta chains sequenced from a single sample in a study of cytomegalovirus exposure and HLA in healthy donors. PCR employed 60 Vbeta and 13 Jbeta primers. Assay used: immunoSEQ multiplex PCR; TCRdb lists only in-frame clones, some missing. The sample records around 150,000 clones, about three quarters being singletons. The sequenced material came from PBMCs. These receptors came from a woman younger than 45 in good health and CMV-seronegative.

The rearrangement links TRBV5-1 to TRBJ2-2, with 7 bases identical to TRBD1. Germline V gene sequence: CDR1 SGHRS, CDR2 YFSETQ. The CDR3 contains 15 residues. With V trimmed by 1 base and J by 5 bases, 5 bases remained unmatched. CDR3 DNA sequence: TGCGCCAGCAGCTTGTACGACAGGGTTACCGGGGAGCTGTTTTTT. Protein sequence: CASSLYDRVTGELFF.

The chain joins TRBV6-5 to TRBJ1-4; D gene unclear. CDR3 length: 13 amino acids. Trimming removed 6 bases from V and 7 bases from J, with 12 bases in between. From germline, CDR1 is MNHEY and CDR2 SVGAGI. CDR3 residues: CASRNRELEKLFF. The DNA for the CDR3 is TGTGCCAGCAGAAACCGGGAGCTTGAAAAACTGTTTTTT.

This chain joins TRBV5-1 and TRBJ2-1, with D possibly matching TRBD2 (6 bases). V lost 1 base and J 2 bases, leaving 10 bases between the germline ends. CDR1 is SGHRS, CDR2 YFSETQ, per germline. This CDR3 is 15 amino acids long. The CDR3 region is CASSLFSGPYNEQFF. Here the CDR3 DNA reads TGCGCCAGCAGCTTGTTTAGCGGACCCTACAATGAGCAGTTCTTC.

The rearrangement joins TRBV11-2 to TRBJ1-3; no definite D call. The CDR3 consists of 15 residues. V lost 0 bases and J 0 bases, leaving 6 bases between the germline ends. Germline CDR1 reads SGHAT; CDR2 reads FQNNGV. Here the CDR3 DNA reads TGTGCCAGCAGCTTAGAGGCAGGCTCTGGAAACACCATATATTTT. Its protein is CASSLEAGSGNTIYF.

The chain carries TRBV11-1 and TRBJ2-7; no definite D call. Looked up from germline, CDR1 is SGHAT and CDR2 is FQDESV (reference sequence). The CDR3 covers 14 residues. Trimming pared 1 base from V and 0 bases from J, leaving 7 bases between. The CDR3 sequence: CASSLDVSSYEQYF. For the CDR3, the DNA is TGTGCCAGCAGCTTAGATGTCAGCTCCTACGAGCAGTACTTC.

The chain carries TRBV25-1 and TRBJ2-1; D gene unclear. Deletions cut 4 bases from V and 6 bases from J, with 22 bases between. There are 17 residues in the CDR3. Germline CDR1 is MGHDK and CDR2 is SYGVNS. CDR3 nucleotide sequence: TGTGCCAGCAGTGGGGCACCGTTGGCCTACCCCCCCAATGAGCAGTTCTTC. Translating gives CASSGAPLAYPPNEQFF. Variable domain in full (rest from reference TRBV25-1 and TRBJ2-1): EADIYQTPRYLVIGTGKKITLECSQTMGHDKMYWYQQDPGMELHLIHYSYGVNSTEKGDLSSESTVSRIRTEHFPLTLESARPSHTSQYLCASSGAPLAYPPNEQFFGPGTRLTVL.

The chain combines TRBV15 with TRBJ1-1; 10 bases align to TRBD1. The CDR3 loop spans 15 amino acids. Trimming removed 1 base from V and 7 bases from J; junction bases left unmatched: 6. Germline values: CDR1 LNHNV, CDR2 YYDKDF (reference sequence). The CDR3 protein is CATSRGGTGAVEAFF. The CDR3 nucleotides read TGTGCCACCAGCAGAGGCGGGACAGGGGCTGTTGAAGCTTTCTTT. Complete variable domain (other parts from reference TRBV15 and TRBJ1-1): DAMVIQNPRYQVTQFGKPVTLSCSQTLNHNVMYWYQQKSSQAPKLLFHYYDKDFNNEADTPDNFQSRRPNTSFCFLDIRSPGLGDTAMYLCATSRGGTGAVEAFFGQGTRLTVV.

The chain joins TRBV5-4 to TRBJ2-4, with TRBD2 identical over 7 bases. The CDR3 runs to 15 residues. Germline V lookup: CDR1 SGHNT, CDR2 YYREEE (reference sequence). V trimming: 4 bases; J trimming: 6 bases; junction bases outside the gene matches: 10. The CDR3 DNA reads as TGTGCCAGCAGCCCGGGCGCGGGGGTTGGAAACATTCAGTACTTC. Translating gives CASSPGAGVGNIQYF.

In this sample, this clone turned up once. One end of the junction fails to match germline, which may point to a read error. This chain links TRBV7-2 with TRBJ1-6; D not resolved. The CDR3 has 15 residues. CDR1 is SGHTA and CDR2 is FQGNSA in the germline V gene. CDR3 DNA: TGTGCCAGCAGCTTAAACAGTTTCTATAATTCACCCCTCCCCTTT. This gives the protein CASSLNSFYNSPLPF. The full variable domain, completed using reference TRBV7-2 and TRBJ1-6, is GAGVSQSPSNKVTEKGKDVELRCDPISGHTALYWYRQSLGQGLEFLIYFQGNSAPDKSGLPSDRFSAERTGGSVSTLTIQRTQQEDSAVYLCASSLNSFYNSPLPFGNGTRLTVT.

This clone appeared a single time. V is TRBV4-2 and J is TRBJ2-6; the D gene is possibly TRBD2 (5 bases). The CDR3 sequence is 17 residues long. Trimming took 1 base from V and 10 from J, leaving 20 bases between them. Germline-derived CDR1 and CDR2 are LGHNA and YNFKEQ. This chain's CDR3 is CASSQGGLSYDNNVLTF. The DNA of the CDR3 is TGTGCCAGCAGCCAAGGAGGACTCTCTTACGATAATAACGTCCTGACTTTC.

The chain couples TRBV7-6 to TRBJ2-3; TRBD1 might be the D (6 bases). The V gene lost 4 bases and the J gene lost 2 bases, with 10 bases spanning the gap. This CDR3 is built from 14 residues. The V gene's germline CDR1 is SGHVS and CDR2 FNYEAQ. CDR3 in DNA: TGTGCCAGCAGCTCGAGACAGGTCACAGATACGCAGTATTTT. It codes for CASSSRQVTDTQYF.

This clone was counted a few times. The V call is TRBV29-1, the J call TRBJ1-1; D possibly corresponds to TRBD1 (6 bases). The CDR3 has 14 residues. V was clipped by 7 bases and J by 4 bases, with 19 bases between them. Germline-derived CDR1 and CDR2 are SQVTM and ANQGSEA. The CDR3 protein is CSGESGGAGTEAFF. The CDR3 DNA sequence: TGCAGCGGGGAATCGGGGGGCGCGGGCACTGAAGCTTTCTTT.

V usage is TRBV18 and J usage is TRBJ1-2; no definite D call. Germline V CDR1 and CDR2: KGHSH, LQKENI. This CDR3 comprises 12 residues. V lost 6 bases and J lost 11, with 16 bases in between. The CDR3 protein is CASSAESGRYTF. DNA of the CDR3: TGTGCCAGCTCCGCCGAGTCGGGGAGGTACACCTTC.